The source of this T cell receptor beta chain is a study of shared clonotypes between healthy human individuals. V lost 3 bases and J 3 bases, leaving 9 bases between the germline ends. CDR3 length: 14 residues. The germline V gene encodes CDR1 MDHEN and CDR2 SYDVKM. Here immunoSEQ multiplex PCR was the method, and the copy in TCRdb shows in-frame clones only, minus some. The sample lists around 600,000 clones; roughly 96% were seen once. Naivety among CD8 cells was defined by CD45RO negativity and positive CCR7 selection, thereby excluding terminally differentiated effector memory CD45RA+ cells. The chain combines TRBV28 with TRBJ1-3; D gene ambiguous. The source material was naive CD8+ T cells sorted from blood. The clonotype comes from a woman in her thirties in good health. CDR3 loop: CASSFVRVGNTIYF. CDR3 sequence (DNA): TGTGCCAGCAGTTTCGTCCGGGTTGGAAACACCATATATTTT.